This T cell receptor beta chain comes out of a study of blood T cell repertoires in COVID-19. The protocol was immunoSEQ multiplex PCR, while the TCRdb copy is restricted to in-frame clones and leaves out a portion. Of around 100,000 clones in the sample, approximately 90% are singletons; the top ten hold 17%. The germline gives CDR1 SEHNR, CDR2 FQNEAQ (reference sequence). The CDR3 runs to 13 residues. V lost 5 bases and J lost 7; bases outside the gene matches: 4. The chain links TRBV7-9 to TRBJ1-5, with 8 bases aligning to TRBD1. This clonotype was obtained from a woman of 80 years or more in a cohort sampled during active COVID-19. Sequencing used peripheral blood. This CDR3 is CASSPGQGQPQHF. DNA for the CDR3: TGTGCCAGCAGCCCCGGACAGGGACAGCCCCAGCATTTT.